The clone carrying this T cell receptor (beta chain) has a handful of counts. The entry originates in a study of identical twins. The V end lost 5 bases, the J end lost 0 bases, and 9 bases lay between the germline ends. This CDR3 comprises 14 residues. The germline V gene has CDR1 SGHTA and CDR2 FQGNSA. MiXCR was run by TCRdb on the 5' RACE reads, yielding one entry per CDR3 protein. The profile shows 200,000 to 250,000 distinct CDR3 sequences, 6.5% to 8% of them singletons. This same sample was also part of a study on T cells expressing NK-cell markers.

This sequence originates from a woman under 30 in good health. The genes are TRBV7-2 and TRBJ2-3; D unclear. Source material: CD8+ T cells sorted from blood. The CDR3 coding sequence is TGTGCCAGCAGCGATAGGTGGAGCACAGATACGCAGTATTTT. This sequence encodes CASSDRWSTDTQYF.